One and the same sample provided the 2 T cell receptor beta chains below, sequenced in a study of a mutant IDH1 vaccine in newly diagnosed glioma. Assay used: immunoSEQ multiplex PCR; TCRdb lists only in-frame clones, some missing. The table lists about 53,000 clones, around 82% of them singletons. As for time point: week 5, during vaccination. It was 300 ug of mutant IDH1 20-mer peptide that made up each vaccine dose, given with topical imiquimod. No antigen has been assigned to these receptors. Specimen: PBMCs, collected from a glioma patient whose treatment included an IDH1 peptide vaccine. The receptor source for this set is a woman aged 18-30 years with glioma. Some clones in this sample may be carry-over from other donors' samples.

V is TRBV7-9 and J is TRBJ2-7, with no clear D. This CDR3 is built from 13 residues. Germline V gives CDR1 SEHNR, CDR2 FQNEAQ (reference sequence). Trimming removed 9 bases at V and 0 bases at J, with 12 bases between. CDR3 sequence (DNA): TGTGCCAGTAGGAAGATGAGCTCCTACGAGCAGTACTTC. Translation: CASRKMSSYEQYF.

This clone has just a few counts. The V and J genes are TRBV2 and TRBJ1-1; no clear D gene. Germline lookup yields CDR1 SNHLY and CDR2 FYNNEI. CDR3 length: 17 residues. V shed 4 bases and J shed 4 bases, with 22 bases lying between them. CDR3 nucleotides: TGTGCCAGCAGTGCCCCTCCGTCGCGGGTTGTAGTCACTGAAGCTTTCTTT. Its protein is CASSAPPSRVVVTEAFF.